The present T cell receptor (beta chain) was sequenced within a study of blood T cells in healthy people across ages. At the level of the study: Capture via template switching afforded approximately one barcoded beta molecule per two T cells. Study findings and constraints: Long-lived donors exceeded aged donors in naive CD4+ cells and diversity. Observed TCR beta diversity per million T cells went down as age went up. This fall followed a roughly linear course with age.

A sample-barcoded 5' primer and a J-beta primer mix were used in a second PCR of roughly 6 to 11 cycles. The study obtained at least 3 million CDR3-containing paired-end reads from every sample. TCRdb re-called the 5' RACE reads with MiXCR, one entry per CDR3 protein. Found here are hundreds of thousands of distinct CDR3 sequences, around half of them singletons; the top ten hold about a third. About this clonotype: Its antigen is not known.

Trimming pared 2 bases from V and 0 bases from J, leaving 9 bases between. The CDR3 has 15 amino acids. Germline loops: CDR1 SGHTA, CDR2 FQGNSA. The receptor comes from a woman in her sixties or seventies in good health. The sample comprised blood. The rearrangement links TRBV7-2 to TRBJ2-3; D is possibly TRBD1 (5 bases). The CDR3 loop reads CASSLTRDSTDTQYF. CDR3 in DNA: TGTGCCAGCAGCTTAACCAGGGATAGCACAGATACGCAGTATTTT.